A single T cell receptor (beta chain) is shown here with its context. A junction boundary mismatches the germline segment, possibly from a read error. The data are from a study of blood T cells in healthy people across ages. This CDR3 has 13 residues. Germline CDR1 is SQVTM and CDR2 is ANQGSEA. Primers used in a second PCR of about 7 to 11 cycles were a sample-barcoded 5' primer and a J-beta primer mix. MiXCR, applied by TCRdb to the 5' RACE reads, yields one record per CDR3 protein. The data hold 850,000 to 1,000,000 distinct CDR3 sequences, with about 53% observed a single time. This rearrangement joins TRBV29-1 to TRBJ1-2; no definite D call. The receptor was isolated from a woman in her sixties in good health. Sequenced: blood. CDR3 sequence: CSVIIGANYGYTF. The CDR3 coding sequence is TGCAGCGTCATTATTGGAGCTAATTATGGCTACACCTTC.